This TCR beta chain is from a study of T cell changes during pregnancy in multiple sclerosis. This CDR3 is built from 13 residues. Trimming stripped 0 bases from V and 5 bases from J, with 7 bases between. Germline V CDR1 and CDR2: SNHLY, FYNNEI. TCRdb's copy holds only in-frame clones and misses some; the assay was immunoSEQ multiplex PCR. The sample holds tens of thousands of clones, 85% to 95% seen once. The rearrangement uses TRBV2 and TRBJ1-2; D is perhaps TRBD1 (5 bases). This sequence was found in a female donor with multiple sclerosis, enrolled in a pregnancy study. The starting material was CD4+ T cells from peripheral blood mononuclear cells, obtained in the third trimester of pregnancy. The CDR3 coding sequence is TGTGCCAGCAGTGAAGCCAAGGGGTATGGCTACACCTTC. Translated: CASSEAKGYGYTF.